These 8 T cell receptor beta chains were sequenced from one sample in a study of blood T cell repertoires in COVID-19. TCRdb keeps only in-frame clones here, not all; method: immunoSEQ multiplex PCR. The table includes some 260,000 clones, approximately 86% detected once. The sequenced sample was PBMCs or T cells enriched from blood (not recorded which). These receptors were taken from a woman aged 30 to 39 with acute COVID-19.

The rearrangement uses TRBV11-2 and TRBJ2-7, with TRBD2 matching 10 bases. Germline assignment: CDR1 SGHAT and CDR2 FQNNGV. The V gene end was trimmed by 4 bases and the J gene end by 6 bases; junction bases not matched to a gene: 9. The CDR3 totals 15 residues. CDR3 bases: TGTGCCAGCAGCTCTCTGGCTAGCGGGGGAGTCGAGCAGTACTTC. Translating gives CASSSLASGGVEQYF.

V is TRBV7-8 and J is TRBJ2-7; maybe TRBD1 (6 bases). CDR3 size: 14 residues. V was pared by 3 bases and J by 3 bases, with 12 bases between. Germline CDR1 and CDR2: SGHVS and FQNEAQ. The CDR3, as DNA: TGTGCCAGCAGCTTTCGACAGGCCGACTACGAGCAGTACTTC. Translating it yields CASSFRQADYEQYF.

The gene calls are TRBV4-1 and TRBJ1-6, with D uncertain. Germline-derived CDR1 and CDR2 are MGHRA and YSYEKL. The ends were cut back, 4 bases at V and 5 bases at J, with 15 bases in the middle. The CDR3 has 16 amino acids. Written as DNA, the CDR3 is TGCGCCAGCAGCCCCTTTGCAGTGTATAATAATTCACCCCTCCACTTT. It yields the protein CASSPFAVYNNSPLHF.

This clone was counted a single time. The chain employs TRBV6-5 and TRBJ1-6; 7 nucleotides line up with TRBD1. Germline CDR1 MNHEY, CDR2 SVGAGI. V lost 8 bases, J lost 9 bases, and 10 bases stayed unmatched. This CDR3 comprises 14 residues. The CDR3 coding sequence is TGTGCCAGCTTACGAGGGACAGTAAGTTCACCCCTCCACTTT. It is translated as CASLRGTVSSPLHF.

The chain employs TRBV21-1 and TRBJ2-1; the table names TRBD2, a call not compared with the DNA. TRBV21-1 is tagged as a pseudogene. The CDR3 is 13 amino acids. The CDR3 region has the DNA TGTGCCAGCAGCGCAAGCGGGAGGGTGGAGCAGTTCTTC. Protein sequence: CASSASGRVEQFF.

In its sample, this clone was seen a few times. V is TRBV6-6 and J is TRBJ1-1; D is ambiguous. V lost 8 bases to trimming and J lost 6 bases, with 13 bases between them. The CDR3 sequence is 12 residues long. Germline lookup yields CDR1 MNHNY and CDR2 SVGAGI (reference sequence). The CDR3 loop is CASCPSSPEAFF. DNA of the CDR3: TGTGCCAGCTGTCCCAGTTCCCCTGAAGCTTTCTTT.

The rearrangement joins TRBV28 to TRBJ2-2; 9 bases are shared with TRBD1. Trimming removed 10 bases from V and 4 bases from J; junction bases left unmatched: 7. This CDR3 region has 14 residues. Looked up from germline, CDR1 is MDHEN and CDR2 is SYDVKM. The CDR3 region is CATRRQGGTGELFF. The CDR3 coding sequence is TGTGCCACCCGAAGACAGGGGGGCACCGGGGAGCTGTTTTTT.

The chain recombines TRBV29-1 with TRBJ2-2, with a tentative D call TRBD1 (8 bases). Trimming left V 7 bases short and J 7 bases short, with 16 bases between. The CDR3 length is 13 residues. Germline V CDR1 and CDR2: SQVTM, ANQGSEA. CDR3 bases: TGCAGCGCAAAACAGGGGGGGGACGGGGAGCTGTTTTTT. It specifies CSAKQGGDGELFF.